The TCR beta chain under discussion was sequenced for a study of blood T cell repertoires in COVID-19. In the study overall: Some COVID-19 samples were acute and others convalescent; all came from the United States, Italy and Spain.

V shed 5 bases, J shed 8 bases, and the junction held 6 bases outside the gene matches. The CDR3 consists of 13 residues. Germline lookup yields CDR1 MDHEN and CDR2 SYDVKM. This clone was recorded once. The method was immunoSEQ multiplex PCR; TCRdb's version includes in-frame clones alone and lacks a portion of them. Of about 32,000 clones in the sample, more than 80% were seen once. The sequence was collected from a male donor with active COVID-19. The chain employs TRBV28 and TRBJ1-2; TRBD1 matches at 9 bases. Input material: peripheral blood. CDR3 region: CASSTGTGYGYTF. CDR3 nucleotide sequence: TGTGCCAGCAGTACCGGGACAGGGTACGGCTACACCTTC.